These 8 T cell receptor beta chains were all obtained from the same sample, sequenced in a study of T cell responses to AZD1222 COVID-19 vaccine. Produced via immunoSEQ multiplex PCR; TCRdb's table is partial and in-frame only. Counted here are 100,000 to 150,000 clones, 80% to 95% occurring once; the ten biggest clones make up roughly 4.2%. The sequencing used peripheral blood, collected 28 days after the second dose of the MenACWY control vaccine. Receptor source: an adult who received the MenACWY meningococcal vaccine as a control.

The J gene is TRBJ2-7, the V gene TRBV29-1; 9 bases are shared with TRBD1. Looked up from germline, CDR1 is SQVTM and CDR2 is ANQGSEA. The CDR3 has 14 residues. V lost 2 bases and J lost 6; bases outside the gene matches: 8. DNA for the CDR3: TGCAGCGTTGAACTCGGACAGGGGACAGGCGAGCAGTACTTC. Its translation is CSVELGQGTGEQYF.

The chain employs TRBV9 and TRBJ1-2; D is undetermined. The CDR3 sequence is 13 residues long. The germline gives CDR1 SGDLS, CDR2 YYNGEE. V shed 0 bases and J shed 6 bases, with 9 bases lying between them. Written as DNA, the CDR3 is TGTGCCAGCAGCGTAGGGCCTCTGGATGGCTACACCTTC. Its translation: CASSVGPLDGYTF.

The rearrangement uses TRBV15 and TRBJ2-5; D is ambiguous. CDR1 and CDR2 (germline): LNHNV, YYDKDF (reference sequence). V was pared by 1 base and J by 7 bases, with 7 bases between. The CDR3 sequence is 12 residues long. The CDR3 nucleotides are TGTGCCACCAGCAGAGTGTTGCGGACCCAGTACTTC. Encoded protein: CATSRVLRTQYF.

CDR3 amino acids: CASTMPTGGANYGYTF. CDR3 nucleotide sequence: TGTGCCAGCACGATGCCGACAGGGGGCGCGAACTATGGCTACACCTTC. V usage is TRBV5-6 and J usage is TRBJ1-2; 10 nucleotides agree with TRBD1. In germline, CDR1 is SGHDT, CDR2 YYEEEE. CDR3 size: 16 residues. Trimming cost V 6 bases and J 2 bases; bases outside gene matches: 10.

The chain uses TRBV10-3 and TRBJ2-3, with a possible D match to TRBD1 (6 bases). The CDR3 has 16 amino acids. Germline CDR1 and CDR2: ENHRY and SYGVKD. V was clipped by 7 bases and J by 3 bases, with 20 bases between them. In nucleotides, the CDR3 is TGTGCCATCAAGGCCCTACAGGGTGAGGGGACAGATACGCAGTATTTT. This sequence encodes CAIKALQGEGTDTQYF.

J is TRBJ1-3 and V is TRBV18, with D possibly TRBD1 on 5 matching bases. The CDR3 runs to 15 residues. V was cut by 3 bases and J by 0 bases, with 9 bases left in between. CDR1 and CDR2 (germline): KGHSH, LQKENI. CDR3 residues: CASSPTGSSGNTIYF. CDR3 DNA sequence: TGTGCCAGCTCACCTACAGGTTCCTCTGGAAACACCATATATTTT.

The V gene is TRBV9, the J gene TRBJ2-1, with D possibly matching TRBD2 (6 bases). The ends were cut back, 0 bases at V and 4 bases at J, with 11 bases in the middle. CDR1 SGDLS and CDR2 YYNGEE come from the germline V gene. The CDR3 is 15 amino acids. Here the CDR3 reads CASSVGLAEYNEQFF. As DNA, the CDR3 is TGTGCCAGCAGCGTAGGGTTAGCGGAGTACAATGAGCAGTTCTTC.

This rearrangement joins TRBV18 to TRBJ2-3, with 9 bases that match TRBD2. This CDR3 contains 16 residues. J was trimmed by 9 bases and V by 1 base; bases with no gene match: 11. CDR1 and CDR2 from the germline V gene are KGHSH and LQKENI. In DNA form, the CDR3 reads TGTGCCAGCTCACCACTACCTAGCGGGAATCTCAGGACGCAGTATTTT. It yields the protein CASSPLPSGNLRTQYF.